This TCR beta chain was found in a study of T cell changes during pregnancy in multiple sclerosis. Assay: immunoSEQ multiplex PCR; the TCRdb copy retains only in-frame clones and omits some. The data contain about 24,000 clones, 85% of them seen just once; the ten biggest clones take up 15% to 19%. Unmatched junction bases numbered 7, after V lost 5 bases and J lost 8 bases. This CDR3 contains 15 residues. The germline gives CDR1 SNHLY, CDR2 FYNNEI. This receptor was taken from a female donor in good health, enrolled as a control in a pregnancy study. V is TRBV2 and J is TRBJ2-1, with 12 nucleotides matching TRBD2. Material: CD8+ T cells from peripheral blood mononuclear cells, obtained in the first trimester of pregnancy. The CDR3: CASSSTSGRGDEQFF. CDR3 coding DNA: TGTGCCAGCAGTTCGACTAGCGGGAGAGGGGATGAGCAGTTCTTC.